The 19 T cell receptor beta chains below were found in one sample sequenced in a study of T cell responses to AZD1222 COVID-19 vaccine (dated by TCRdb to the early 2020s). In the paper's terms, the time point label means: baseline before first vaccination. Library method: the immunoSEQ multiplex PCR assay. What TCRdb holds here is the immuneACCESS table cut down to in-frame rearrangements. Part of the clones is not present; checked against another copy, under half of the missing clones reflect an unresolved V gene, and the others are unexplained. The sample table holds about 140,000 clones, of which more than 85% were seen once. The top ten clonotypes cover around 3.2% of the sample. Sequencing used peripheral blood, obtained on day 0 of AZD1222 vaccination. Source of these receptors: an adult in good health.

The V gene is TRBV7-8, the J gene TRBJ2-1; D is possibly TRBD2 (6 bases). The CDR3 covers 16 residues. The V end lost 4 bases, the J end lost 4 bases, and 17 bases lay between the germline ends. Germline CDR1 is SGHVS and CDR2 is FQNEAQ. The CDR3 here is CASSSSWRDAYNEQFF. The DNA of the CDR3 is TGTGCCAGCAGCTCCTCCTGGCGGGACGCATACAATGAGCAGTTCTTC. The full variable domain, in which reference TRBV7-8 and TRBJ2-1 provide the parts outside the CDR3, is GAGVSQSPRYKVAKRGQDVALRCDPISGHVSLFWYQQALGQGPEFLTYFQNEAQLDKSGLPSDRFFAERPEGSVSTLKIQRTQQEDSAVYLCASSSSWRDAYNEQFFGPGTRLTVL.

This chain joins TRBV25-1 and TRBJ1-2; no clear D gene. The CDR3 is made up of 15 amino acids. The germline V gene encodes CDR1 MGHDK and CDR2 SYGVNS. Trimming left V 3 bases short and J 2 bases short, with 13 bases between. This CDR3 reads CASSDWAANNYGYTF. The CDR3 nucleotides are TGTGCCAGCAGTGACTGGGCGGCCAACAACTATGGCTACACCTTC.

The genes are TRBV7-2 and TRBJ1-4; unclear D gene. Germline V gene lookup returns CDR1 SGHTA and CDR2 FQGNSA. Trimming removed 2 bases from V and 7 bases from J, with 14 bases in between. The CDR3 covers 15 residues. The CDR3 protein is CASSLSPGFAEKLFF. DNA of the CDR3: TGTGCCAGCAGCTTATCTCCAGGCTTTGCTGAAAAACTGTTTTTT.

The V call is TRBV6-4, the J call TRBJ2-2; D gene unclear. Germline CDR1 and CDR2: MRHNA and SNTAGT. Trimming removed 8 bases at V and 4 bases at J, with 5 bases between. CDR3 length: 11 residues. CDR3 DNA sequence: TGTGCCAGCTGGGCCACCGGGGAGCTGTTTTTT. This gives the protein CASWATGELFF.

The CDR3, as DNA: TGCAGCGTTGCTCTCACCGGGGAGCTGTTTTTT. Translating gives CSVALTGELFF. V and J are TRBV29-1 and TRBJ2-2; D is undetermined. The CDR3 consists of 11 residues. The V gene lost 4 bases and the J gene lost 4 bases, with 4 bases spanning the gap. Germline CDR1 and CDR2: SQVTM and ANQGSEA.

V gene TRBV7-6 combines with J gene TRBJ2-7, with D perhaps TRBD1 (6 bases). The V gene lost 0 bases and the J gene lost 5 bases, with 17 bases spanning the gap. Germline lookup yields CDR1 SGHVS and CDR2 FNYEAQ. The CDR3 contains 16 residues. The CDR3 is CASSLALGATGDEQYF. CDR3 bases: TGTGCCAGCAGCTTAGCCCTGGGGGCTACCGGGGACGAGCAGTACTTC.

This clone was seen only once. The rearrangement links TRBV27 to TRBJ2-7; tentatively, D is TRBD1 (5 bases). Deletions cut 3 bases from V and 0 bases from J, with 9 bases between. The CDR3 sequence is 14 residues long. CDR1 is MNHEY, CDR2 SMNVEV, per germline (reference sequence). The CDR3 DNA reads TGTGCCAGCAGTTTGAGCAGGGTCTCCTACGAGCAGTACTTC. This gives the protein CASSLSRVSYEQYF.

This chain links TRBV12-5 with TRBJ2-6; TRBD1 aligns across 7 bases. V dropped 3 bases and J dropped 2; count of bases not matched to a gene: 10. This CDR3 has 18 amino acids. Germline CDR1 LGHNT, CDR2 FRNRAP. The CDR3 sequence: CASGFEGAHNTGANVLTF. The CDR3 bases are TGTGCTAGTGGTTTCGAGGGGGCACATAATACTGGGGCCAACGTCCTGACTTTC.

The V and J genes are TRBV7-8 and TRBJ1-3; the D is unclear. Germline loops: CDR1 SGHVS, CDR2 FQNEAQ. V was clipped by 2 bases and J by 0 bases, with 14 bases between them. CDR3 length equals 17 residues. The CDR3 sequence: CASSLLPPPSSGNTIYF. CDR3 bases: TGTGCCAGCAGCTTACTCCCCCCCCCGAGCTCTGGAAACACCATATATTTT.

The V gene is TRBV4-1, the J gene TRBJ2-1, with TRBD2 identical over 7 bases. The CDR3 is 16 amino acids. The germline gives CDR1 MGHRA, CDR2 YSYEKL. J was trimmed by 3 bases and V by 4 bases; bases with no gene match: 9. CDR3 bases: TGCGCCAGCAGCCCCCCCTGGACGGGGGGCTACAATGAGCAGTTCTTC. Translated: CASSPPWTGGYNEQFF.

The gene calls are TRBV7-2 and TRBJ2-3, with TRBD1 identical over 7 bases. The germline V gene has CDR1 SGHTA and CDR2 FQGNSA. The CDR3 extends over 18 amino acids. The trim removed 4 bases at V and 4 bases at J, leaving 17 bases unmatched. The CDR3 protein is CASSSQLRQGVRADTQYF. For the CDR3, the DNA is TGTGCCAGCAGCTCCCAATTAAGACAGGGTGTAAGGGCAGATACGCAGTATTTT.

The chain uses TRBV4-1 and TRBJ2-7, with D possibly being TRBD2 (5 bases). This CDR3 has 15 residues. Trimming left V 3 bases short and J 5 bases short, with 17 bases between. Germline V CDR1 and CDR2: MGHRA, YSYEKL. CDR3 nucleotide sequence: TGCGCCAGCAGCCAGGAGGACTCCCATCTTGACGAGCAGTACTTC. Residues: CASSQEDSHLDEQYF.

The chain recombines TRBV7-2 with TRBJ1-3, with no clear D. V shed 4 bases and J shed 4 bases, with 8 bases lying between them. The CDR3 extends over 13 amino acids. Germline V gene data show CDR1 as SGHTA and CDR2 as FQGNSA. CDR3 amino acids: CASSSMGGNTIYF. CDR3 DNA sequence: TGTGCCAGCAGCTCCATGGGGGGAAACACCATATATTTT.

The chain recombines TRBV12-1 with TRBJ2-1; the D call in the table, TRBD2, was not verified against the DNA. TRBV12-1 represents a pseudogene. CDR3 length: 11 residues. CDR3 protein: CASSLCGGQFF. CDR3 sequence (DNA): TGTGCCAGCAGCTTGTGCGGGGGGCAGTTCTTC.

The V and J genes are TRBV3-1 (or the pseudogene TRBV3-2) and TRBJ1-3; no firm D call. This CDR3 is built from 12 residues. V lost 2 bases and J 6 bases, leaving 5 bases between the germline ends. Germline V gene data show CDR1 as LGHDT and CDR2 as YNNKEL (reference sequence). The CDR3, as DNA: TGTGCCAGCAGCCAAAGCAAAAACACCATATATTTT. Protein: CASSQSKNTIYF.

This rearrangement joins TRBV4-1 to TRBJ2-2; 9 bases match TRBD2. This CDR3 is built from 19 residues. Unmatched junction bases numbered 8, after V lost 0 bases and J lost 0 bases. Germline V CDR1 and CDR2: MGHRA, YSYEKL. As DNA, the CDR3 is TGCGCCAGCAGCCAAGATCGGGTGCGGGAGGGCCCGAACACCGGGGAGCTGTTTTTT. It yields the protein CASSQDRVREGPNTGELFF.

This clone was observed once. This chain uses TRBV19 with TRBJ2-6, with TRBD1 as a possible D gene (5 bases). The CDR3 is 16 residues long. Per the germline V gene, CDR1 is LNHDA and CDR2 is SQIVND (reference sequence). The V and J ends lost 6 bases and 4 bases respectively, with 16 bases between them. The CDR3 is CASSPRVRGGANVLTF. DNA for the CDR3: TGTGCCAGTAGCCCCAGGGTAAGGGGAGGGGCCAACGTCCTGACTTTC.

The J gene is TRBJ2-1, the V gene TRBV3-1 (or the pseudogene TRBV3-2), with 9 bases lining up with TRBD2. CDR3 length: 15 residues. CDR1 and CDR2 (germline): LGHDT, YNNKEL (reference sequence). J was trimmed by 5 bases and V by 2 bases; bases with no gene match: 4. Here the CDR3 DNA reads TGTGCCAGCAGCCAACGCCTAGCGGGAAACAATGAGCAGTTCTTC. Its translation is CASSQRLAGNNEQFF.

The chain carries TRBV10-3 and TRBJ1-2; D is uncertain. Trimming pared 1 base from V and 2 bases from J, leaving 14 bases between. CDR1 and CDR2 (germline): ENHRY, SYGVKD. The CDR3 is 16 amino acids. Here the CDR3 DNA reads TGTGCCATCAGTGAGTACCGGGCCTCGGAAAACTATGGCTACACCTTC. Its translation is CAISEYRASENYGYTF.